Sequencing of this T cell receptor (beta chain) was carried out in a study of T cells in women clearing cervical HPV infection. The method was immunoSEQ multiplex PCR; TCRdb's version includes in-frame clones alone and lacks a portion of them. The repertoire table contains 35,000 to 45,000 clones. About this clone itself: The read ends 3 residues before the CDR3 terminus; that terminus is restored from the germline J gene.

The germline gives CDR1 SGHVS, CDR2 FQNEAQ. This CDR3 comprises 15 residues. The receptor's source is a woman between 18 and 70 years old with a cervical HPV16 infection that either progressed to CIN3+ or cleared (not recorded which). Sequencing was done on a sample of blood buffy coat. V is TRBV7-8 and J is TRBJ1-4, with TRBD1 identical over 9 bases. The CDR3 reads CASSRNRGLNSPLFF. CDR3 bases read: TGTGCCAGCAGCCGAAACAGGGGGCTAAATTCACCA.